A single sample gave rise to the 10 T cell receptor beta chains below, sequenced in a study of response to subunit inactivated influenza vaccine. TCRdb passed the RT-PCR reads through MiXCR, listing each CDR3 protein once. Among roughly 700,000 distinct CDR3 sequences, roughly 14% were seen once, and the ten largest hold 5.5% to 7%. Material: PBMCs from blood, obtained 14 to 15 days before vaccination. The receptors originated from a man aged 45-65 years who received an inactivated influenza vaccine.

A few counts support this clonotype. This chain links TRBV6-2 or TRBV6-3 with TRBJ2-7; TRBD1 might be the D (7 bases). The CDR3 consists of 17 residues. Germline CDR1 reads MNHEY; CDR2 reads SVGEGT. Trimming stripped 6 bases from V and 2 bases from J, with 23 bases between. The CDR3 nucleotides are TGTGCCAGCAGCTACCTTCAGGGGGGAAAACGAACCTACGAGCAGTACTTC. The encoded protein is CASSYLQGGKRTYEQYF.

This clonotype was detected many times. The chain has TRBV7-2 and TRBJ2-7, with TRBD2 identical over 11 bases. This CDR3 comprises 15 residues. Germline CDR1 reads SGHTA; CDR2 reads FQGNSA. After removal of 4 bases from V and 2 bases from J, the junction contained 4 bases not matched to a gene. This CDR3 is CASSYLAGGPYEQYF. The CDR3 region has the DNA TGTGCCAGCAGCTACCTAGCGGGAGGCCCCTACGAGCAGTACTTC.

This clonotype was recorded many times. The J gene is TRBJ2-5, the V gene TRBV5-6; D is possibly TRBD2 (5 bases). The V gene lost 4 bases and the J gene lost 5 bases, with 15 bases spanning the gap. The V gene's germline CDR1 is SGHDT and CDR2 YYEEEE. The CDR3 consists of 14 residues. CDR3 sequence (DNA): TGTGCCAGCAGCAAGTCCGGGATTTTGGAGACCCAGTACTTC. It specifies CASSKSGILETQYF.

V usage is TRBV7-2 and J usage is TRBJ2-7; 13 nucleotides agree with TRBD2. V shed 0 bases, J shed 5 bases, and the junction held 1 base outside the gene matches. The germline CDR1 and CDR2 sequences are SGHTA and FQGNSA. The CDR3 totals 15 residues. CDR3 in amino acids: CASSLALAGGNEQYF. CDR3 in DNA: TGTGCCAGCAGCTTAGCACTAGCGGGAGGGAACGAGCAGTACTTC. The whole variable domain, remainder taken from reference TRBV7-2 and TRBJ2-7, is GAGVSQSPSNKVTEKGKDVELRCDPISGHTALYWYRQSLGQGLEFLIYFQGNSAPDKSGLPSDRFSAERTGGSVSTLTIQRTQQEDSAVYLCASSLALAGGNEQYFGPGTRLTVT.

The gene calls are TRBV7-8 and TRBJ2-5; perhaps TRBD1 as D (6 bases). Trimming removed 5 bases at V and 5 bases at J, with 21 bases between. This CDR3 is 16 amino acids long. The germline V gene has CDR1 SGHVS and CDR2 FQNEAQ. CDR3 sequence: CASSPRRGEVRETQYF. DNA for the CDR3: TGTGCCAGCAGCCCTCGCAGGGGAGAAGTAAGGGAGACCCAGTACTTC.

V usage is TRBV19 and J usage is TRBJ2-7, with 9 bases fitting TRBD1. The CDR3 is made up of 15 amino acids. Germline-derived CDR1 and CDR2 are LNHDA and SQIVND (reference sequence). J was trimmed by 4 bases and V by 7 bases; bases with no gene match: 11. This CDR3 reads CASMRGQGLSYEQYF. DNA of the CDR3: TGTGCCAGTATGAGAGGACAGGGGTTGTCGTACGAGCAGTACTTC.

This clonotype occurred many times. The chain joins TRBV20-1 to TRBJ1-2; D is undetermined. The germline V gene has CDR1 DFQATT and CDR2 SNEGSKA (reference sequence). Trimming pared 3 bases from V and 2 bases from J, leaving 16 bases between. The CDR3 has 15 residues. The CDR3 protein is CSARTSLGRNYGYTF. The CDR3 DNA reads as TGCAGTGCTAGGACGTCCCTCGGGAGGAACTATGGCTACACCTTC.

This sequence joins TRBV28 and TRBJ2-2, with 8 bases lining up with TRBD2. The CDR3 is made up of 16 amino acids. Germline lookup yields CDR1 MDHEN and CDR2 SYDVKM. The junction had 10 bases not matched to a gene; V was cut back by 6 bases and J by 4 bases. The CDR3 DNA reads TGTGCCAGCAGCCTAACTAGCGGACGTCTCACCGGGGAGCTGTTTTTT. Translation gives CASSLTSGRLTGELFF.

The genes are TRBV3-1 and TRBJ2-2; no definite D call. V was shortened by 0 bases and J by 5 bases, with 7 bases between the two germline ends. The CDR3 is 14 amino acids. Germline V gene lookup returns CDR1 LGHDT and CDR2 YNNKEL (reference sequence). The CDR3 region has the DNA TGTGCCAGCAGCCAAGATCAAGGGACCGGGGAGCTGTTTTTT. This codes for CASSQDQGTGELFF.

V usage is TRBV20-1 and J usage is TRBJ1-5, with D maybe TRBD1 (6 bases). The CDR3 spans 13 residues. Germline CDR1 and CDR2: DFQATT and SNEGSKA (reference sequence). Trimming removed 3 bases from V and 5 bases from J, with 11 bases in between. CDR3 DNA sequence: TGCAGTGCTAGCGCCCACAGGGATCAGCCCCAGCATTTT. It encodes CSASAHRDQPQHF.